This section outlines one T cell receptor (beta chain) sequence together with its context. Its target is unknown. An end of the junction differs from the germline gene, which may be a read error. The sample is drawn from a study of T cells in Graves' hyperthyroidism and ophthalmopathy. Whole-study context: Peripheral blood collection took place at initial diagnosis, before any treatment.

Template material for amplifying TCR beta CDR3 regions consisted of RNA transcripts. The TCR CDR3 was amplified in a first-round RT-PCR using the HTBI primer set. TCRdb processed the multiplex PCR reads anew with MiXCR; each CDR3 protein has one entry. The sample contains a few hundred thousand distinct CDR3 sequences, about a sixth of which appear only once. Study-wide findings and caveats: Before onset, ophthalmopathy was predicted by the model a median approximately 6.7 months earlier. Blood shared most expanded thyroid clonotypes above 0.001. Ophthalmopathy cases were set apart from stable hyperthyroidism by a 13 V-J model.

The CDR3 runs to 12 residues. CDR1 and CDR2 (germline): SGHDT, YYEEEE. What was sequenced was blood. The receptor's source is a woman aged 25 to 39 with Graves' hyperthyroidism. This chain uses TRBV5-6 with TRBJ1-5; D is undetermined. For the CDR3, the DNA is TGTGCCAGCAGCTTGACAACTGGGCCCGAGCATTTT. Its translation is CASSLTTGPEHF.